Sequencing of this T cell receptor beta chain was carried out in a study of T cells after somatic rescue of genetic block. Sequencing used immunoSEQ multiplex PCR; TCRdb keeps in-frame clones, though not all of them. Here the sample spans roughly 65,000 clones, roughly 92% being singletons. Germline V gives CDR1 LNHNV, CDR2 YYDKDF (reference sequence). V lost 3 bases, J lost 3 bases, and 0 bases stayed unmatched. CDR3 size: 14 residues. The genes are TRBV15 and TRBJ2-5; the match to TRBD2 covers 11 bases. The source material was peripheral blood mononuclear cells (PBMCs). The TCR originated in a man aged 35 to 55. The CDR3 DNA reads TGTGCCACCAGCAGGGGACTAGCGGAAGAGACCCAGTACTTC. Amino acids: CATSRGLAEETQYF.